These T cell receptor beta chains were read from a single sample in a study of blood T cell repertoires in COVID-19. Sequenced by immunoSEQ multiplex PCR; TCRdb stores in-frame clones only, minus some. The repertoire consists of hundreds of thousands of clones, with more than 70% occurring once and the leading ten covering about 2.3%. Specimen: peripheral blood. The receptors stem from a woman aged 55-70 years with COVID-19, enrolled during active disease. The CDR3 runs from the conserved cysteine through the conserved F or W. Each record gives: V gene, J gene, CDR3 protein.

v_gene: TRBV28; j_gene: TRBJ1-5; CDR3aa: CASSLRRAGQPQHF
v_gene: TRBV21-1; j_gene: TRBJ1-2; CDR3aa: CASCPADSNYGYTF
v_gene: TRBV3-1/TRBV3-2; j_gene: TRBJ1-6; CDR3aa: CASSQDVTARPLHF
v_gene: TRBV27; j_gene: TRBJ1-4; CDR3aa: CASSHRVGEKLFF
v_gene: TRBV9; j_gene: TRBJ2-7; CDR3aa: CASSVAYSSFYEQYF
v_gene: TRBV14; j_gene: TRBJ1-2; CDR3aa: CASSQDIAVGGYTF
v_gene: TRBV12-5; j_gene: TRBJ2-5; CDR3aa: CASGLHLQETQYF
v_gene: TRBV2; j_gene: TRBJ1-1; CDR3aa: CASSTQGNTEAFF
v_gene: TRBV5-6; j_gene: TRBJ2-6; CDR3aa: CASSLVQGSSGANVLTF
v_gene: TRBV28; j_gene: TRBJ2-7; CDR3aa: CASSQPWTGSYEQYF
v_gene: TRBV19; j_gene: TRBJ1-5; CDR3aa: CASSRTGENQPQHF
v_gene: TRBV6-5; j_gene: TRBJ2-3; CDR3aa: CAIGLAGRADTQYF
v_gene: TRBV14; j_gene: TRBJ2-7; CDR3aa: CASSQGQGSSYEQYF